The 25 T cell receptor beta chains listed next were all sequenced from one sample in a study of cytomegalovirus exposure and HLA in healthy donors. Produced via immunoSEQ multiplex PCR; TCRdb's table is partial and in-frame only. In the table there are 200,000 to 250,000 clones, approximately 88% of which are singletons. The sample was PBMCs. These TCRs come from a woman in her 30s in good health and CMV-seropositive.

The gene calls are TRBV6-1 and TRBJ2-5; 7 nucleotides agree with TRBD1. The V gene's germline CDR1 is MNHNS and CDR2 SASEGT. This CDR3 is 16 amino acids long. Trimming cost V 4 bases and J 2 bases; bases outside gene matches: 10. The CDR3 spells CASSGSDRTIQETQYF. Written as DNA, the CDR3 is TGTGCCAGCAGTGGATCGGACAGGACCATACAAGAGACCCAGTACTTC.

The chain couples TRBV28 to TRBJ2-2; D gene unclear. V was shortened by 6 bases and J by 8 bases, with 13 bases between the two germline ends. CDR1 is MDHEN and CDR2 is SYDVKM in the germline V gene. The CDR3 length is 13 residues. The CDR3: CASRGPGRGELFF. The DNA for the CDR3 is TGTGCCAGCAGAGGTCCGGGCAGAGGGGAGCTGTTTTTT.

The gene calls are TRBV10-3 and TRBJ1-1; D call uncertain. CDR3 size: 11 residues. Trimming took off 10 bases at V and 5 bases at J, with 11 bases between the two ends. Germline CDR1 is ENHRY and CDR2 is SYGVKD. CDR3 sequence: CATIGGTEAFF. In nucleotides, the CDR3 is TGTGCCACTATCGGCGGGACTGAAGCTTTCTTT.

To note about this clone: The same CDR3 also results from other DNA sequences found in this sample. V usage is TRBV27 and J usage is TRBJ2-7; 11 bases match TRBD2. This CDR3 has 15 residues. Germline loops: CDR1 MNHEY, CDR2 SMNVEV (reference sequence). The trim removed 3 bases at V and 2 bases at J, leaving 3 bases unmatched. The CDR3 region is CASSFGTSGTYEQYF. CDR3 DNA: TGTGCCAGCAGTTTCGGGACTAGCGGAACCTACGAGCAGTACTTC.

V and J are TRBV5-1 and TRBJ1-4; possible D gene TRBD1, 6 bases. The CDR3 has 14 residues. Trimming stripped 1 base from V and 8 bases from J, with 12 bases between. Germline CDR1 is SGHRS and CDR2 is YFSETQ. CDR3 coding DNA: TGCGCCAGCAGCTTGCTACAAGGGGGGGAAAAACTGTTTTTT. Protein sequence: CASSLLQGGEKLFF.

This chain joins TRBV6-5 and TRBJ2-4; TRBD1 matches 9 bases. The CDR3 covers 15 residues. Trimming cost V 4 bases and J 8 bases; bases outside gene matches: 9. Germline V gene sequence: CDR1 MNHEY, CDR2 SVGAGI. CDR3 region: CASSSPDRGRDIQYF. The CDR3 DNA reads TGTGCCAGCAGTTCCCCCGACAGGGGGAGAGACATTCAGTACTTC.

V and J are TRBV4-2 and TRBJ2-2; 9 bases match TRBD1. Germline assignment: CDR1 LGHNA and CDR2 YNFKEQ. After removal of 0 bases from V and 5 bases from J, the junction contained 7 bases not matched to a gene. The CDR3 loop spans 17 amino acids. The CDR3 nucleotides read TGTGCCAGCAGCCAAGAACGGACAGGGGTCGGGACCGGGGAGCTGTTTTTT. Its protein product is CASSQERTGVGTGELFF.

The chain has TRBV7-3 and TRBJ2-3; D not resolved. The CDR3 contains 14 residues. In germline, CDR1 is SGHTA, CDR2 FQGTGA. Trimming removed 2 bases at V and 2 bases at J, with 8 bases between. The DNA of the CDR3 is TGTGCCAGCAGCTTACTCCCCCTCACAGATACGCAGTATTTT. This gives the protein CASSLLPLTDTQYF.

The chain combines TRBV5-6 with TRBJ2-7; D remains unclear. This CDR3 comprises 14 residues. From germline, CDR1 is SGHDT and CDR2 YYEEEE. Trimming removed 0 bases at V and 2 bases at J, with 9 bases between. CDR3: CASSLVPVPYEQYF. The CDR3 DNA is TGTGCCAGCAGCTTGGTCCCCGTCCCCTACGAGCAGTACTTC.

The chain's CDR3 is CASKKRGFTGELFF. Written as DNA, the CDR3 is TGTGCCAGCAAGAAAAGGGGGTTTACCGGGGAGCTGTTTTTT. J is TRBJ2-2 and V is TRBV13; D is perhaps TRBD1 (6 bases). The germline V gene encodes CDR1 PRHDT and CDR2 FYEKMQ (reference sequence). This CDR3 has 14 residues. Trimming cost V 7 bases and J 5 bases, with 14 bases left between them.

This clone was detected a few times. This chain joins TRBV11-2 and TRBJ2-2, with 9 bases fitting TRBD2. The CDR3 has 17 residues. Trimming at V came to 1 base and at J to 4 bases, leaving 7 bases not matched to a gene. Germline assignment: CDR1 SGHAT and CDR2 FQNNGV. The CDR3 DNA reads TGTGCCAGCAGCTTAGGTAGAGGCGGGAGGGGCACCGGGGAGCTGTTTTTT. Its protein is CASSLGRGGRGTGELFF. The full variable domain, in which reference TRBV11-2 and TRBJ2-2 provide the parts outside the CDR3, is EAGVAQSPRYKIIEKRQSVAFWCNPISGHATLYWYQQILGQGPKLLIQFQNNGVVDDSQLPKDRFSAERLKGVDSTLKIQPAKLEDSAVYLCASSLGRGGRGTGELFFGEGSRLTVL.

This rearrangement joins TRBV25-1 to TRBJ1-5, with D perhaps TRBD1 (5 bases). This CDR3 region has 15 residues. The V gene lost 0 bases and the J gene lost 5 bases, with 11 bases spanning the gap. The germline gives CDR1 MGHDK, CDR2 SYGVNS. CDR3 coding DNA: TGTGCCAGCAGTGAATATCGACAGAGATATCAGCCCCAGCATTTT. It yields the protein CASSEYRQRYQPQHF.

V and J are TRBV5-1 and TRBJ2-2, with D unclear. V lost 2 bases, J lost 1 base, and 9 bases lay in between. CDR3 length equals 15 residues. Per the germline V gene, CDR1 is SGHRS and CDR2 is YFSETQ. CDR3 nucleotides: TGCGCCAGCAGCTTCGAGACTCTGAACACCGGGGAGCTGTTTTTT. It codes for CASSFETLNTGELFF. The full variable domain, in which reference TRBV5-1 and TRBJ2-2 provide the parts outside the CDR3, is KAGVTQTPRYLIKTRGQQVTLSCSPISGHRSVSWYQQTPGQGLQFLFEYFSETQRNKGNFPGRFSGRQFSNSRSEMNVSTLELGDSALYLCASSFETLNTGELFFGEGSRLTVL.

This chain links TRBV15 with TRBJ1-4; weak D call: TRBD1 (5 bases). V lost 2 bases, J lost 3 bases, and 19 bases lay in between. The CDR3 runs 18 residues. The V gene's germline CDR1 is LNHNV and CDR2 YYDKDF (reference sequence). The CDR3, as DNA: TGTGCCACCAGCAGAAAAGGGGCAGGCCTACGGGCTAATGAAAAACTGTTTTTT. Amino acids: CATSRKGAGLRANEKLFF.

The gene calls are TRBV2 and TRBJ2-2; D is undetermined. Germline values: CDR1 SNHLY, CDR2 FYNNEI. The CDR3 totals 12 residues. V was shortened by 11 bases and J by 1 base, with 8 bases between the two germline ends. CDR3 sequence (DNA): TGTGCCTCCAACAGGAACACCGGGGAGCTGTTTTTT. Translation: CASNRNTGELFF.

V is TRBV7-9 and J is TRBJ2-1; 7 nucleotides agree with TRBD2. The length of the CDR3 is 18 residues. CDR1 and CDR2 (germline): SEHNR, FQNEAQ (reference sequence). V shed 2 bases, J shed 2 bases, and the junction held 12 bases outside the gene matches. The CDR3 DNA is TGTGCCAGCAGCTTACCAGCTCAAGCGGGGAGGGCCTACAATGAGCAGTTCTTC. It specifies CASSLPAQAGRAYNEQFF.

V gene TRBV5-1 combines with J gene TRBJ2-3; 9 bases line up with TRBD2. The CDR3 covers 16 residues. Germline assignment: CDR1 SGHRS and CDR2 YFSETQ. V lost 1 base and J lost 6; bases outside the gene matches: 9. CDR3 bases: TGCGCCAGCAGCTTGACCGCGGGAGGGCTAGGGGATACGCAGTATTTT. Residues: CASSLTAGGLGDTQYF.

This clone was seen a few times. V usage is TRBV28 and J usage is TRBJ1-5; no clear D. The CDR3 has 12 amino acids. Germline V gene sequence: CDR1 MDHEN, CDR2 SYDVKM. Trimming removed 8 bases at V and 3 bases at J, with 8 bases between. The CDR3 region has the DNA TGTGCCAGCCGGGAGGACAATCAGCCCCAGCATTTT. Translating it yields CASREDNQPQHF.

A note on this clone: A read error may be the cause here, since a much bigger clone is one base away. In the same sample, other DNA sequences code for this CDR3. The chain combines TRBV6-5 with TRBJ2-7; TRBD1 agrees at 10 bases. The germline CDR1 and CDR2 sequences are MNHEY and SVGAGI. CDR3 length: 14 residues. V trimming: 2 bases; J trimming: 5 bases; junction bases outside the gene matches: 3. The chain's CDR3 is CASSYRDRGDEQYF. DNA for the CDR3: TGTGCCAGCAGTTACCGGGACAGGGGAGACGAGCAGTACTTC.

This chain links TRBV5-5 with TRBJ1-2; 8 positions agree with TRBD1. This CDR3 contains 17 residues. The germline CDR1 and CDR2 sequences are SGHKS and YYEKEE (reference sequence). V lost 4 bases, J lost 6 bases, and 17 bases stayed unmatched. The CDR3 bases are TGTGCCAGCAGCCCCCGGACAGGGACCCGAATTTACGATGGCTACACCTTC. Translated, it gives CASSPRTGTRIYDGYTF.

The V call is TRBV10-2, the J call TRBJ2-7; 15 bases are a match to TRBD2. The CDR3 runs 15 residues. In germline, CDR1 is WSHSY, CDR2 SAAADI. The ends lost 3 bases at V and 6 bases at J; junction bases unmatched: 3. The chain's CDR3 is CASSEGLAGGGEQYF. The CDR3 DNA is TGCGCCAGCAGTGAAGGACTAGCGGGAGGGGGCGAGCAGTACTTC.

In its sample, this clone was seen a few times. The genes are TRBV30 and TRBJ1-2, with D perhaps matching TRBD1 (6 bases). The germline V gene encodes CDR1 GTSNPN and CDR2 SVGIG (reference sequence). The V end lost 2 bases, the J end lost 5 bases, and 9 bases lay between the germline ends. This CDR3 spans 12 amino acids. This CDR3 is CAWSQGRYGYTF. The DNA for the CDR3 is TGTGCCTGGAGTCAGGGGAGGTATGGCTACACCTTC.

As regards this clone: The junction departs from the called germline gene at one end, perhaps through a read error. The CDR3 here is CASSPQGSGANVLAF. CDR3 coding DNA: TGTGCCAGCAGCCCACAGGGCTCCGGGGCCAACGTCCTGGCTTTC. J is TRBJ2-6 and V is TRBV5-4; tentatively, D is TRBD1 (6 bases). Germline V lookup: CDR1 SGHNT, CDR2 YYREEE (reference sequence). This CDR3 has 15 residues.

The chain employs TRBV28 and TRBJ2-1, with a possible D match to TRBD2 (5 bases). This CDR3 has 16 residues. Trimming cost V 2 bases and J 0 bases, with 11 bases left between them. Germline CDR1 is MDHEN and CDR2 is SYDVKM. The CDR3 DNA sequence: TGTGCCAGCAGTTTAACTGGACTGCACTCCTACAATGAGCAGTTCTTC. Translation gives CASSLTGLHSYNEQFF.

The chain uses TRBV5-4 and TRBJ2-1, with D unclear. Germline CDR1 reads SGHNT; CDR2 reads YYREEE (reference sequence). Trimming took off 3 bases at V and 2 bases at J, with 15 bases between the two ends. The CDR3 loop spans 16 amino acids. The DNA for the CDR3 is TGTGCCAGCAGCTCCGACTTCGCTGTAGCCTACAATGAGCAGTTCTTC. This codes for CASSSDFAVAYNEQFF.